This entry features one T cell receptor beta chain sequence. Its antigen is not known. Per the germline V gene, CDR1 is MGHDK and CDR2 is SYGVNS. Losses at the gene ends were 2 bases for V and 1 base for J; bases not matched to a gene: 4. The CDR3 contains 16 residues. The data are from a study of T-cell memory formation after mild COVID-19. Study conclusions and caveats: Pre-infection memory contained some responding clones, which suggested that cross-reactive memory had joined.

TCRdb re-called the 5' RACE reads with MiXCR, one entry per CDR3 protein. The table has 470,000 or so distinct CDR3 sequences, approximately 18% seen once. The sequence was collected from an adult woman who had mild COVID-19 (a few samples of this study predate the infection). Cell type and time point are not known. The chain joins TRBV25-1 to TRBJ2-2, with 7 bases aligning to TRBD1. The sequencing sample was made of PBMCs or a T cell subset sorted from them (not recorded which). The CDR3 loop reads CASSEIRQGNTGELFF. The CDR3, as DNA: TGTGCCAGCAGTGAAATACGACAGGGGAACACCGGGGAGCTGTTTTTT.